The clone carrying this TCR beta chain was found many times. Its antigen is unidentified. This sample is part of a study of identical twins. Regarding the study as a whole: Cord blood beta clonotypes that were abundant carried fewer insertions, and memory repertoires showed no such trend.

The length of the CDR3 is 13 residues. Germline-derived CDR1 and CDR2 are MNHEY and SVGEGT. V lost 5 bases and J 8 bases, leaving 15 bases between the germline ends. It was template switching that added a universal primer site, and there were unique molecular identifiers on the cDNA. Each CDR3 protein is one row after TCRdb ran MiXCR on the 5' RACE reads. Counted here are approximately 670,000 distinct CDR3 sequences, roughly 6% occurring once; the ten biggest clones make up roughly 1.6%. The chain uses TRBV6-2 or TRBV6-3 and TRBJ1-2; a possible D gene is TRBD1 (5 bases). The source of this sequence is a man in his late teens or twenties in good health. Sequencing input: naive T cells sorted from blood. The DNA of the CDR3 is TGTGCCAGCAGTATGACAGCCCCGACCGGCTACACCTTC. It translates to CASSMTAPTGYTF.